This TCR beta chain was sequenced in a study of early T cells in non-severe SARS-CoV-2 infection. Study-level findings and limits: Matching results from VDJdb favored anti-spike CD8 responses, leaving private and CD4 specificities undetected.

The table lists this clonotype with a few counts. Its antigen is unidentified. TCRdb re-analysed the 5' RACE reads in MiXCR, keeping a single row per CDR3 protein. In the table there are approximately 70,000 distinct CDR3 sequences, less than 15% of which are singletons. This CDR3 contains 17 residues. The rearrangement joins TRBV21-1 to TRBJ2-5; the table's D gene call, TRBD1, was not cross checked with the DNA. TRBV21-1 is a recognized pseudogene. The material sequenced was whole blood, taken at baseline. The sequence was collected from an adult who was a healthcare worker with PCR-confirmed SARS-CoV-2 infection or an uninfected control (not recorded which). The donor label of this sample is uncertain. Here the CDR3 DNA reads TGTGCCAGCAGCAAGAGGAGCGCCCCGACCCGGACGAAGACCCAGTACTTC. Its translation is CASSKRSAPTRTKTQYF.